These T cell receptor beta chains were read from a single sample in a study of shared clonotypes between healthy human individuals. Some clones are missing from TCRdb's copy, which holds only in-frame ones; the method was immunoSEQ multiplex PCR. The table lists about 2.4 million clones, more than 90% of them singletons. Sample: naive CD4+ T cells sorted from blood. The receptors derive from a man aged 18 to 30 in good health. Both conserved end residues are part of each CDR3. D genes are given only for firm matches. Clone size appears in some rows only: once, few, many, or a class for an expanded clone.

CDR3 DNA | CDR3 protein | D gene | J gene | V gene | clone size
TGCGCCAGCAGCTTCAGGCTAGCGGAAGAGACCCAGTACTTC | CASSFRLAEETQYF | TRBD2 | TRBJ2-5 | TRBV5-1 | -
TGCGCCAGCAGCCTGGGGGATATTCCAACCGGGGAGCTGTTTTTT | CASSLGDIPTGELFF | - | TRBJ2-2 | TRBV5-1 | -
TGTGCTAGTGGACGGAGCGCGGGGCCCTCCTACAATGAGCAGTTCTTC | CASGRSAGPSYNEQFF | - | TRBJ2-1 | TRBV12-5 | -
TGTGCCAGCAGCTTAAACGGGGGAGCGATCGATGAGCAGTTCTTC | CASSLNGGAIDEQFF | - | TRBJ2-1 | TRBV7-3 | -
TGTGCCAGCTCACCGGGCCTGATCGAAAAACTGTTTTTT | CASSPGLIEKLFF | - | TRBJ1-4 | TRBV18 | -
TGTGCCAGCAGTGGTAGCGGGGACTACAATGAGCAGTTCTTC | CASSGSGDYNEQFF | TRBD2 | TRBJ2-1 | TRBV6-1 | -
TGTGCCATCAGGGGACTGTTCTCCTACAATGAGCAGTTCTTC | CAIRGLFSYNEQFF | - | TRBJ2-1 | TRBV10-3 | -
TGTGCCAGCAGCTTTGAGAGAAGCACAGATACGCAGTATTTT | CASSFERSTDTQYF | - | TRBJ2-3 | TRBV7-9 | -
TGTGCCAGCAGCTTACGCCCAGGATCGAACTACGAGCAGTACTTC | CASSLRPGSNYEQYF | - | TRBJ2-7 | TRBV11-2 | -
TGCGCCAGCAGCCAACCCGACAGGGGGGGAACTGAAGCTTTCTTT | CASSQPDRGGTEAFF | TRBD1 | TRBJ1-1 | TRBV4-1 | -
TGTGCCAGCAGCGCCCAGGGAGCGGATACGCAGTATTTT | CASSAQGADTQYF | - | TRBJ2-3 | TRBV9 | -
TGCGCCAGCAGTGAGGGCCATCTCGGGGCAGATACGCAGTATTTT | CASSEGHLGADTQYF | - | TRBJ2-3 | TRBV10-1 | once
TGTGCCAGCAGCTTAGAGACGGTGGGGAGCTCCTACAATGAGCAGTTCTTC | CASSLETVGSSYNEQFF | - | TRBJ2-1 | TRBV7-8 | -
TGTGCCAGCAGTTACCGAGGGGACAGGGGGGAGACCCAGTACTTC | CASSYRGDRGETQYF | TRBD1 | TRBJ2-5 | TRBV6-6 | -
TGTGCCATCAGTGAGTCACAGGGGACTGAAGCTTTCTTT | CAISESQGTEAFF | TRBD1 | TRBJ1-1 | TRBV10-3 | few
TGTGCCACCGGCCAGAGCGGCGGTGCCCAAGAGACCCAGTACTTC | CATGQSGGAQETQYF | - | TRBJ2-5 | TRBV2 | -
TGTGCCAGTAACCCGACAGGGAAGGGTTCACCCCTCCACTTT | CASNPTGKGSPLHF | TRBD1 | TRBJ1-6 | TRBV19 | few
TGCGCCAGCAGCCTGAACATAGGCACTGAAGCTTTCTTT | CASSLNIGTEAFF | - | TRBJ1-1 | TRBV5-1 | once
TGTGCCAGTAGAAACCAAGTGGGCACAGATACGCAGTATTTT | CASRNQVGTDTQYF | - | TRBJ2-3 | TRBV28 | -
TGTGCCTGGAGGACCGGGACTAGCTCTGGCGAGCAGTACTTC | CAWRTGTSSGEQYF | TRBD2 | TRBJ2-7 | TRBV30 | -
TGCGCCAGCAGTGATGGGAAGAGCTCTGGAAACACCATATATTTT | CASSDGKSSGNTIYF | - | TRBJ1-3 | TRBV10-1 | -
TGTGCCATCAGTGAGTCGAAACAGGGGGTCGGCACAGATACGCAGTATTTT | CAISESKQGVGTDTQYF | TRBD1 | TRBJ2-3 | TRBV10-3 | -
TGTGCCAGCAGCTTCGGTTTTACGGAGGGGAAAGAGACCCAGTACTTC | CASSFGFTEGKETQYF | - | TRBJ2-5 | TRBV11-2 | -
TGTGCCAGCAGCCAAGATCGACAGGACTATGGCTACACCTTC | CASSQDRQDYGYTF | - | TRBJ1-2 | TRBV14 | -
TGTGCCAGCAGTAAGACAGGGGTGGCAAATCAGCCCCAGCATTTT | CASSKTGVANQPQHF | TRBD1 | TRBJ1-5 | TRBV7-9 | -
TGCGCCAGCAGCCTAGGGACGGTAGTATCGGATGAAGCTTTCTTT | CASSLGTVVSDEAFF | - | TRBJ1-1 | TRBV5-1 | -
TGTGCCAGCAGCGTCAGTGGACAGGCCCCCCCCGGGGAGCTGTTTTTT | CASSVSGQAPPGELFF | TRBD1 | TRBJ2-2 | TRBV9 | -
TGTGCCAGTAGTATCGACAGGGGAACCGGGGAGCTGTTTTTT | CASSIDRGTGELFF | TRBD1 | TRBJ2-2 | TRBV19 | -
TGTGCCAGCAGTTTATGGCCGATCTCTGGGGCCAACGTCCTGACTTTC | CASSLWPISGANVLTF | - | TRBJ2-6 | TRBV27 | -
TGTGCCAGCAGAACCGGGACTAGCTCTTACGAGCAGTACTTC | CASRTGTSSYEQYF | TRBD2 | TRBJ2-7 | TRBV6-6 | -
TGTGCCAGCTCCGTGCAGGGGGCTGGGTCCTACGAGCAGTACTTC | CASSVQGAGSYEQYF | TRBD1 | TRBJ2-7 | TRBV18 | once
TGTGCCAGTAGATCGGGGACTCTAGAGGAAAAACTGTTTTTT | CASRSGTLEEKLFF | - | TRBJ1-4 | TRBV19 | -
TGTGCCAGCTCAGCGGGGGAGACAGAACTATACGAGCAGTACTTC | CASSAGETELYEQYF | TRBD2 | TRBJ2-7 | TRBV18 | -
TGCACCAGCAGCCAATCATGCGGGAGGCCCACAGATACGCAGTATTTT | CTSSQSCGRPTDTQYF | - | TRBJ2-3 | TRBV1 | -
TGTGCCAGCTCACCGACAGGGACTCCCTCCTACGAGCAGTACTTC | CASSPTGTPSYEQYF | - | TRBJ2-7 | TRBV18 | -
TGTGCCATCGGCAGGGATCTCGAGGGGGGCTACACCTTC | CAIGRDLEGGYTF | - | TRBJ1-2 | TRBV10-3 | few
TGTGCCAGCAGCCAATCCACGGGAATTATGAACACTGAAGCTTTCTTT | CASSQSTGIMNTEAFF | - | TRBJ1-1 | TRBV14 | -
TGTGCCAGCACCCCCGGAGGGCCGTCCTACGAGCAGTACTTC | CASTPGGPSYEQYF | - | TRBJ2-7 | TRBV28 | -
TGTGCCAGCAAAAGCGTAGGCACAGATACGCAGTATTTT | CASKSVGTDTQYF | - | TRBJ2-3 | TRBV2 | -
TGCGCCAGCAGCTTAGGACAGGGGGCTGGTTACGAGCAGTACTTC | CASSLGQGAGYEQYF | TRBD1 | TRBJ2-7 | TRBV5-1 | -
TGTGCCAGCAGCTTGCGGACAGACGAAAAACTGTTTTTT | CASSLRTDEKLFF | - | TRBJ1-4 | TRBV7-2 | -
TGCAGCGTCCGGAAAGGGGCTAGCGGGGGCACGACGGATGAGCAGTTCTTC | CSVRKGASGGTTDEQFF | TRBD2 | TRBJ2-1 | TRBV29-1 | -
TGTGCCAGTAGATCTGTCGGGACAGGTATAAATGAAAAACTGTTTTTT | CASRSVGTGINEKLFF | TRBD1 | TRBJ1-4 | TRBV19 | -
TGTGCCAGCACCTCTAGCGGGGGCCCCGGCACAGATACGCAGTATTTT | CASTSSGGPGTDTQYF | TRBD2 | TRBJ2-3 | TRBV7-9 | -
TGTGCCAGCATCCAGGGGCTGATGAACACCGGGGAGCTGTTTTTT | CASIQGLMNTGELFF | - | TRBJ2-2 | TRBV6-1 | -
TGTGCCAGCAGCTCGGGACAGAAAAATGGCTACACCTTC | CASSSGQKNGYTF | TRBD1 | TRBJ1-2 | TRBV9 | -
TGTGCCAGCAGCCATGGACAGCAAGAGACCCAGTACTTC | CASSHGQQETQYF | - | TRBJ2-5 | TRBV7-2 | -
TGTGCCAGCTCACCACTATACCCCCGGTCGGGGGTAGGTACAGATACGCAGTATTTT | CASSPLYPRSGVGTDTQYF | - | TRBJ2-3 | TRBV18 | -
TGTGCCAGCAGTGTTGAACAGTCAGCCAAAAACATTCAGTACTTC | CASSVEQSAKNIQYF | - | TRBJ2-4 | TRBV2 | -
TGTGCCAGCGGAACCGGGACAGGGGGCGAGCAGTACTTC | CASGTGTGGEQYF | TRBD1 | TRBJ2-7 | TRBV7-9 | -
TGCGCCAGCAGCTTTTTCGAGACCCAGTACTTC | CASSFFETQYF | - | TRBJ2-5 | TRBV5-1 | -
TGTGCCAGCAGTCACCACCGGACGGGACGGACAGATACGCAGTATTTT | CASSHHRTGRTDTQYF | - | TRBJ2-3 | TRBV27 | -
TGTGCCTGCCCCCGGCGGGGAAGGGGGTATGGGGCCAACGTCCTGACTTTC | CACPRRGRGYGANVLTF | - | TRBJ2-6 | TRBV30 | -